This T cell receptor beta chain stems from a study of T cells in Graves' hyperthyroidism and ophthalmopathy. CDR1 is SGHTA, CDR2 FQGTGA, per germline. The CDR3 is 15 amino acids. V lost 1 base, J lost 5 bases, and 3 bases stayed unmatched. Authors of the study amplified TCR beta CDR3 regions from RNA transcripts. The primer set for the first-round RT-PCR of the TCR CDR3 was HTBI. MiXCR, applied by TCRdb to the multiplex PCR reads, yields one record per CDR3 protein. Found here are 250,000 or so distinct CDR3 sequences, about 14% of them singletons; the top ten hold 10% to 15%. Patients having uncontrolled infection, another autoimmune disease, pregnancy or lactation were not included. For the diagnoses, clinical symptoms, serum thyroxine and TRAb, thyroid ultrasound and orbital computed tomography were used. Study-level points and caveats: For ophthalmopathy, model prediction preceded onset by a median 6.5 months.

This clonotype occurred many times. Its antigen is not identified. Sequencing used blood. The rearrangement joins TRBV7-3 to TRBJ2-3, with TRBD1 identical over 10 bases. The receptor was isolated from a woman in her thirties or forties with Graves' hyperthyroidism that later progressed to Graves' ophthalmopathy. CDR3 in DNA: TGTGCCAGCAGCTTAATAAGGGACAGGGGAGATACGCAGTATTTT. This sequence encodes CASSLIRDRGDTQYF.